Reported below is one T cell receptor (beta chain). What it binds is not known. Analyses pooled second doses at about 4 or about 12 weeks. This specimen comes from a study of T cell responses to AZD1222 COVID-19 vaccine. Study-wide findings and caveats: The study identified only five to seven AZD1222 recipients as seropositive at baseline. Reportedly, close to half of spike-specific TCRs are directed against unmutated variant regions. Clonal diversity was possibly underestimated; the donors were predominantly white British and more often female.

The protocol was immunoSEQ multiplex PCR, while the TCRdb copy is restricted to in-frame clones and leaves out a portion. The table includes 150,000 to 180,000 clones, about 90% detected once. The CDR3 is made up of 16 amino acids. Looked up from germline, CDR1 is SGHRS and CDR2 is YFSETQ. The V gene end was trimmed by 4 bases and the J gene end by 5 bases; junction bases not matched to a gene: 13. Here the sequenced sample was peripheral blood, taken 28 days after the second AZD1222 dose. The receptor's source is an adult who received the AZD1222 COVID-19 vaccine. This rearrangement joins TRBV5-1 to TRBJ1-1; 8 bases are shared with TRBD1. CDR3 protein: CASSIGTGLGGTEAFF. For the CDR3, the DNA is TGCGCCAGCAGCATCGGGACAGGCCTTGGCGGGACTGAAGCTTTCTTT.